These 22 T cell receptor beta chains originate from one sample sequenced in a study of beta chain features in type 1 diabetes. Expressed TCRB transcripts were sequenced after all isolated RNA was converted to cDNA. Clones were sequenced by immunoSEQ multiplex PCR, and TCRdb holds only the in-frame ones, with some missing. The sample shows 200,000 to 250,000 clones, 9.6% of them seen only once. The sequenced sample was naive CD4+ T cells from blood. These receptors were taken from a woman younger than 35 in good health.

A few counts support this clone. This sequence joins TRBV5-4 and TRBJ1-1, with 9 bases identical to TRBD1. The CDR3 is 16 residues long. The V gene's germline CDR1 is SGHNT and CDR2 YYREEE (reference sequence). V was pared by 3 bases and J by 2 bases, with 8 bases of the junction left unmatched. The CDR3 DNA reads TGTGCCAGCAGCTCCAGCCCGGGACAGGGTAACACTGAAGCTTTCTTT. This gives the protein CASSSSPGQGNTEAFF.

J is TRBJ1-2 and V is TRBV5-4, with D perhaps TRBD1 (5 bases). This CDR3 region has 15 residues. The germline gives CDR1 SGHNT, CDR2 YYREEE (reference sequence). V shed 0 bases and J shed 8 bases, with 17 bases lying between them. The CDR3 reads CASSLVDTPSDGYTF. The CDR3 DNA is TGTGCCAGCAGCTTGGTGGACACCCCCTCAGACGGCTACACCTTC.

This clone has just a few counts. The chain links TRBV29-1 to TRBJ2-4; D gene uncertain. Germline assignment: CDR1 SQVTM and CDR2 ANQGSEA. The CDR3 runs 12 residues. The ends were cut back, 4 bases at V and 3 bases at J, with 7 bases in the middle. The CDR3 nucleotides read TGCAGCGTTGCGGTGAACAAAAACATTCAGTACTTC. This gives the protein CSVAVNKNIQYF.

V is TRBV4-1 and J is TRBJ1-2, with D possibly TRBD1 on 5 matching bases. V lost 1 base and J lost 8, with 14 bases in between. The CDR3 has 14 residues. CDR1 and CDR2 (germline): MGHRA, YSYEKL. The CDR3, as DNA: TGCGCCAGCAGCCAAGTGCTGGGGCTGGAGGGCTACACCTTC. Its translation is CASSQVLGLEGYTF.

CDR3 nucleotide sequence: TGCGCCAGCAGCTTGGCCGGGACAGGGGCCTACGAGCAGTACTTC. Translating it yields CASSLAGTGAYEQYF. The rearrangement uses TRBV5-1 and TRBJ2-7, with 10 bases matching TRBD1. Germline loops: CDR1 SGHRS, CDR2 YFSETQ. V was clipped by 0 bases and J by 2 bases; unmatched bases: 2. The CDR3 has 15 residues.

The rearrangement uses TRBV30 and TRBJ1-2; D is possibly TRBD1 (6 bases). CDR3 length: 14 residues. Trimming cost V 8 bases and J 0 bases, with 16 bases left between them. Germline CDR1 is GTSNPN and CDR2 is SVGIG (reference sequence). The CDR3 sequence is CAQRTAYPNYGYTF. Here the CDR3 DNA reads TGTGCCCAGAGGACAGCATATCCTAACTATGGCTACACCTTC.

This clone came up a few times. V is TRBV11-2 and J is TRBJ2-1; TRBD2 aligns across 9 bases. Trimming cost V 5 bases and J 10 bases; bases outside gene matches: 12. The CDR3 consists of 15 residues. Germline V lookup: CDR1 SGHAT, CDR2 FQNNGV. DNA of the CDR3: TGTGCCAGCAGCCCGACGACTAGCGGCGTAGGGGAGCAGTTCTTC. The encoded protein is CASSPTTSGVGEQFF.

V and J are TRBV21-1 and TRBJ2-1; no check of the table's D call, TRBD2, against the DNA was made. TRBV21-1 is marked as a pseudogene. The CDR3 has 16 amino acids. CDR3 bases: TGTGCCAGCAGCAAAGTTGGAGGAATTTCCTACAATGAGCAGTTCTTC. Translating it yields CASSKVGGISYNEQFF.

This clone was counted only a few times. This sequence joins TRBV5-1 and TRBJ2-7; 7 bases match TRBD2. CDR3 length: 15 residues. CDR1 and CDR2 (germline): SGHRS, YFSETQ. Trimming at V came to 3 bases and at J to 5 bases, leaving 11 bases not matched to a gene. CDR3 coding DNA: TGCGCCAGCAGCTACGGGAGGCAGGGCGGAAACGAGCAGTACTTC. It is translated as CASSYGRQGGNEQYF.

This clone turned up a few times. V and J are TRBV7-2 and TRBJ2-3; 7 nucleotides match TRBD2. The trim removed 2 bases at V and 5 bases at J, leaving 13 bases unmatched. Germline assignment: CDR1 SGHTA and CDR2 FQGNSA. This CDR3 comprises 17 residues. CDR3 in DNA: TGTGCCAGCAGCTTAACGTGGGGGGGTTTGGTTGGAGATACGCAGTATTTT. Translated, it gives CASSLTWGGLVGDTQYF.

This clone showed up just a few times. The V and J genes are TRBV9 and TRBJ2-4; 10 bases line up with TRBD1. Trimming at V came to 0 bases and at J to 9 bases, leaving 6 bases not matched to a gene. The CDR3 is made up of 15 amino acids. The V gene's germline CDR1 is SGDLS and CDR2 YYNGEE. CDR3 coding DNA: TGTGCCAGCAGCGTAGCAGGGACAGGGGCTGGCATTCAGTACTTC. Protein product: CASSVAGTGAGIQYF.

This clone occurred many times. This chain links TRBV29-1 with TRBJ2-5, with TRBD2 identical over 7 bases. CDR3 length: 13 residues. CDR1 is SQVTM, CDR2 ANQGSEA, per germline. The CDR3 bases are TGCAGTCACAGCGGGGACGGGAAGGAGACCCAGTACTTC. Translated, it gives CSHSGDGKETQYF. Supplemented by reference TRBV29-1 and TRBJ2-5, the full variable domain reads SAVISQKPSRDICQRGTSLTIQCQVDSQVTMMFWYRQQPGQSLTLIATANQGSEATYESGFVIDKFPISRPNLTFSTLTVSNMSPEDSSIYLCSHSGDGKETQYFGPGTRLLVL.

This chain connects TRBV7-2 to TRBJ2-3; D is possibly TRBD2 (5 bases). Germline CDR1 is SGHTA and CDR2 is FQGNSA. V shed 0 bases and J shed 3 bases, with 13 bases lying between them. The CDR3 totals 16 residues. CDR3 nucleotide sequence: TGTGCCAGCAGCTTAGCCGGATCCCCGGGGACAGATACGCAGTATTTT. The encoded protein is CASSLAGSPGTDTQYF.

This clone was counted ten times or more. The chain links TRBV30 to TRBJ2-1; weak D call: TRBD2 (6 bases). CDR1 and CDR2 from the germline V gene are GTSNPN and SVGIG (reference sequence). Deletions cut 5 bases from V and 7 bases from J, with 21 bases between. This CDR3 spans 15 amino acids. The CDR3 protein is CAWLPQGRSRNEQFF. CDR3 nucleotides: TGTGCCTGGCTCCCACAAGGGAGGTCCAGGAATGAGCAGTTCTTC.

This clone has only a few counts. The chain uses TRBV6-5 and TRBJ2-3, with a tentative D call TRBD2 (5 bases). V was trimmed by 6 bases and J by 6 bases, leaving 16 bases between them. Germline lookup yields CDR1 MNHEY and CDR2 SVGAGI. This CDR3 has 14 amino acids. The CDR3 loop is CASSPTSSGDTQYF. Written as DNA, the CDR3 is TGTGCCAGCAGCCCAACTAGTTCCGGGGATACGCAGTATTTT.

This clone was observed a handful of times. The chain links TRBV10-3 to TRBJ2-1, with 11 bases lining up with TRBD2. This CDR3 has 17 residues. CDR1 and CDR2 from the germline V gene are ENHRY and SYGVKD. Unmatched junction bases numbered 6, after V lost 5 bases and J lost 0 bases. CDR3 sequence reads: CAISSLAGVGSYNEQFF. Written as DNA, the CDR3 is TGTGCCATCAGTTCACTAGCGGGGGTGGGCTCCTACAATGAGCAGTTCTTC.

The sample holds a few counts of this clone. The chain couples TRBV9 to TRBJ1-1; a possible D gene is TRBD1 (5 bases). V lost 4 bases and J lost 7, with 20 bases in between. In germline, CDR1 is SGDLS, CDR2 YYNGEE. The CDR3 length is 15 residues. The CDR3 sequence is CASSPERQGLGEAFF. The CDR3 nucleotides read TGTGCCAGCAGCCCAGAAAGGCAGGGACTGGGTGAAGCTTTCTTT.

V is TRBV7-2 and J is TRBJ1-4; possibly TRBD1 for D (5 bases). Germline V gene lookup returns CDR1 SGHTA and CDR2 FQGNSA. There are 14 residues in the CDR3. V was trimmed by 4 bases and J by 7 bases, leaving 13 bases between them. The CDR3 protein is CASSSFRASEKLFF. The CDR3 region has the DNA TGTGCCAGCAGCTCCTTCAGGGCTAGTGAAAAACTGTTTTTT.

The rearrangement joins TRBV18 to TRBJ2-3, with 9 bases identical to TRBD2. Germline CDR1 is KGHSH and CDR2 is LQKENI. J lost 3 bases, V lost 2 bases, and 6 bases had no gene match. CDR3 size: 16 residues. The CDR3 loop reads CASSPIAGGRTDTQYF. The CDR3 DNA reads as TGTGCCAGCTCACCAATCGCGGGGGGGCGGACAGATACGCAGTATTTT.

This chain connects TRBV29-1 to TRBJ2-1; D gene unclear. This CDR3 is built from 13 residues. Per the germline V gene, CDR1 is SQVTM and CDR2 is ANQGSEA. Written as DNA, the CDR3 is TGCAGTCTGTTGTTGGGCACCTACAATGAGCAGTTCTTC. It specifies CSLLLGTYNEQFF.

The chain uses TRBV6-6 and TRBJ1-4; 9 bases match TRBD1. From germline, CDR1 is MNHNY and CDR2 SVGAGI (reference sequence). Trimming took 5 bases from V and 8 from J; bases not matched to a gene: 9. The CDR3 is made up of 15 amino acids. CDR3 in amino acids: CASSLTQGAREKLFF. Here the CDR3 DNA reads TGTGCCAGCAGTCTTACACAGGGGGCACGGGAAAAACTGTTTTTT.

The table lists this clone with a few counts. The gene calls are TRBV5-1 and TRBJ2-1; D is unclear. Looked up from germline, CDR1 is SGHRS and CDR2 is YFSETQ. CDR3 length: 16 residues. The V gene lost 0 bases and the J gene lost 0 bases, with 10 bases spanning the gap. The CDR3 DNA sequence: TGCGCCAGCAGCTTGGCCAGGCTGAGCTCCTACAATGAGCAGTTCTTC. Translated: CASSLARLSSYNEQFF.